These T cell receptor beta chains were read from a single sample in a study of identical twins. TCRdb redid the calling of the 5' RACE reads with MiXCR, one entry per CDR3 protein. The profile shows about 890,000 distinct CDR3 sequences, around 12% of them singletons. The sample was also reused in another study, on yellow fever vaccine responses in identical twins.

Input material: PBMCs. The origin of the receptors is a woman younger than 30 in good health. CDR3s include the opening cysteine and the closing phenylalanine or tryptophan. D genes are given only for firm matches. Only some rows state a clone size, as once, few, many or a class for expanded clones.

J gene | V gene | clone size | D gene | CDR3 protein | CDR3 DNA
TRBJ2-2 | TRBV28 | many | - | CASSEVRAGELFF | TGTGCCAGCAGCGAAGTTCGGGCCGGGGAGCTGTTTTTT
TRBJ2-3 | TRBV2 | - | TRBD2 | CASNRGLAATDTQYF | TGTGCCAGCAACCGGGGACTAGCGGCCACAGATACGCAGTATTTT
TRBJ2-2 | TRBV29-1 | once | TRBD2 | CSVERPGTSGRTGELFF | TGCAGCGTTGAAAGACCCGGGACTAGCGGGAGGACCGGGGAGCTGTTTTTT
TRBJ2-7 | TRBV28 | many | TRBD2 | CASSLSSGTYEQYF | TGTGCCAGCAGCTTGTCTAGCGGGACCTACGAGCAGTACTTC
TRBJ1-1 | TRBV12-3/TRBV12-4 | few | - | CASSSAILNTEAFF | TGTGCCAGCAGTTCCGCTATACTGAACACTGAAGCTTTCTTT
TRBJ2-1 | TRBV5-1 | many | - | CASSLGGFVGSYNEQFF | TGCGCCAGCAGCTTGGGGGGGTTTGTTGGCTCCTACAATGAGCAGTTCTTC
TRBJ1-6 | TRBV20-1 | - | - | CSARKGGSYNSPLHF | TGCAGTGCTAGAAAAGGGGGTTCCTATAATTCACCCCTCCACTTT
TRBJ2-3 | TRBV9 | - | TRBD2 | CASSALLSGGTDTQYF | TGTGCCAGCAGCGCACTCCTTAGCGGGGGCACAGATACGCAGTATTTT
TRBJ2-1 | TRBV15 | many | - | CATSRTNENEQFF | TGTGCCACCAGCAGGACTAACGAAAATGAGCAGTTCTTC
TRBJ2-3 | TRBV12-3/TRBV12-4 | few | - | CASNRLGAVATQYF | TGTGCCAGCAACCGCCTTGGGGCGGTTGCTACGCAGTATTTT
TRBJ2-3 | TRBV24-1 | - | - | CATSDTTDTQYF | TGTGCCACCAGTGATACAACAGATACGCAGTATTTT
TRBJ2-7 | TRBV5-6 | few | - | CASSPEWGESSYEQYF | TGTGCCAGCAGCCCGGAGTGGGGGGAGAGCTCCTACGAGCAGTACTTC
TRBJ2-3 | TRBV28 | many | TRBD1 | CASNSGQGADTDTQYF | TGTGCCAGCAACTCCGGACAGGGGGCCGACACAGATACGCAGTATTTT
TRBJ1-5 | TRBV19 | many | - | CASSIDGQNQPQHF | TGTGCCAGTAGTATTGACGGACAGAATCAGCCCCAGCATTTT
TRBJ2-5 | TRBV20-1 | - | TRBD2 | CSASPAGAEETQYF | TGCAGTGCAAGCCCAGCGGGGGCCGAAGAGACCCAGTACTTC
TRBJ2-7 | TRBV2 | - | TRBD1 | CAIRTGKSYEQYF | TGTGCCATCCGGACAGGGAAATCCTACGAGCAGTACTTC
TRBJ2-3 | TRBV7-6 | few | TRBD2 | CASSPGLAATYTDTQYF | TGTGCCAGCAGCCCTGGACTAGCGGCCACGTACACAGATACGCAGTATTTT
TRBJ2-1 | TRBV27 | - | - | CASSLRGGYEQFF | TGTGCCAGCAGTTTAAGGGGGGGCTATGAGCAGTTCTTC
TRBJ2-5 | TRBV20-1 | - | TRBD1 | CSARPGTGGEETQYF | TGCAGTGCGCGGCCCGGGACAGGGGGGGAAGAGACCCAGTACTTC
TRBJ2-7 | TRBV6-1 | - | - | CASSTTAYYEQYF | TGTGCCAGCAGCACGACAGCCTACTACGAGCAGTACTTC
TRBJ2-1 | TRBV4-1 | - | - | CASSLVSDRSSYNEQFF | TGCGCCAGCAGCCTCGTATCGGACCGTAGCTCCTACAATGAGCAGTTCTTC
TRBJ2-2 | TRBV20-1 | few | - | CSARSQGTTGELFF | TGCAGTGCTAGATCTCAGGGGACCACCGGGGAGCTGTTTTTT
TRBJ1-1 | TRBV11-2 | - | - | CASSLGQGLVLNTEAFF | TGTGCCAGCAGCTTAGGTCAGGGTTTAGTTCTGAACACTGAAGCTTTCTTT
TRBJ2-1 | TRBV3-1 | - | - | CASCLSYNEQFF | TGTGCCAGCTGTCTCTCCTACAATGAGCAGTTCTTC
TRBJ2-1 | TRBV4-2 | - | - | CASSQVAETAAEQFF | TGTGCCAGCAGCCAAGTAGCGGAAACGGCCGCTGAGCAGTTCTTC
TRBJ2-5 | TRBV29-1 | - | - | CSVVLGGETQYF | TGCAGCGTTGTTCTGGGGGGCGAGACCCAGTACTTC
TRBJ1-1 | TRBV15 | - | - | CATSNLGNTEAFF | TGTGCCACCAGCAACCTAGGGAACACTGAAGCTTTCTTT
TRBJ2-1 | TRBV10-3 | few | - | CAISESINRGGEQFF | TGTGCCATCAGTGAGTCCATAAACAGGGGGGGTGAGCAGTTCTTC
TRBJ2-2 | TRBV7-9 | few | - | CANPRDSNTGELFF | TGTGCCAACCCCCGAGATTCGAACACCGGGGAGCTGTTTTTT
TRBJ2-7 | TRBV2 | few | - | CASSVRLSPYEQYF | TGTGCCAGCAGTGTCCGACTCTCACCCTACGAGCAGTACTTC
TRBJ2-3 | TRBV28 | - | - | CASGGGSYRTDTQYF | TGTGCCAGCGGTGGAGGGTCTTATAGAACAGATACGCAGTATTTT
TRBJ2-5 | TRBV7-3 | - | - | CASSLFLGAETQYF | TGTGCCAGCAGCTTATTTCTCGGGGCAGAGACCCAGTACTTC
TRBJ2-1 | TRBV12-3/TRBV12-4 | - | - | CASSPMGNEQFF | TGTGCCAGCAGTCCGATGGGCAATGAGCAGTTCTTC
TRBJ2-5 | TRBV5-1 | few | - | CASRTTRQETQYF | TGCGCCAGCAGAACAACTAGACAAGAGACCCAGTACTTC
TRBJ2-2 | TRBV12-5 | - | - | CASGLGPDTGPGELFF | TGTGCTAGTGGTTTGGGCCCGGACACCGGCCCCGGGGAGCTGTTTTTT
TRBJ2-1 | TRBV28 | few | - | CASSLQGGTYNEQFF | TGTGCCAGCAGTTTACAAGGGGGGACATACAATGAGCAGTTCTTC
TRBJ2-1 | TRBV4-1 | - | - | CASSQQTDGHYNEQFF | TGCGCCAGCAGCCAACAAACCGATGGACATTACAATGAGCAGTTCTTC
TRBJ2-1 | TRBV5-4 | few | TRBD2 | CASSSGLAGGIYNEQFF | TGTGCCAGCAGCTCAGGACTAGCGGGGGGGATATACAATGAGCAGTTCTTC
TRBJ2-7 | TRBV12-3/TRBV12-4 | many | - | CASQGTRRSYEQYF | TGTGCCTCCCAAGGTACCCGACGTTCCTACGAGCAGTACTTC
TRBJ2-7 | TRBV7-9 | many | - | CASSFAQDSYEQYF | TGTGCCAGCAGCTTCGCACAGGACTCCTACGAGCAGTACTTC
TRBJ2-7 | TRBV20-1 | few | TRBD1 | CSAPGQGREQYF | TGCAGTGCTCCGGGACAGGGGAGGGAGCAGTACTTC
TRBJ2-7 | TRBV28 | - | TRBD1 | CATQDPGTGLSYEQYF | TGTGCCACTCAGGATCCCGGGACAGGGCTCTCCTACGAGCAGTACTTC
TRBJ2-1 | TRBV4-2 | - | TRBD1 | CASSQEGQVYNEQFF | TGTGCCAGCAGCCAAGAAGGACAGGTATACAATGAGCAGTTCTTC
TRBJ1-1 | TRBV3-1 | few | - | CASSYRYPNTEAFF | TGTGCCAGCAGTTACAGGTACCCGAACACTGAAGCTTTCTTT
TRBJ2-3 | TRBV3-1 | - | - | CASSQERVVASDTQYF | TGTGCCAGCAGCCAAGAACGTGTCGTAGCCTCCGATACGCAGTATTTT
TRBJ2-7 | TRBV7-2 | many | - | CASSGLTLGAEQYF | TGTGCCAGCAGTGGTTTGACCCTGGGGGCCGAGCAGTACTTC
TRBJ1-6 | TRBV12-3/TRBV12-4 | many | - | CATARQANSPLHF | TGTGCCACGGCCCGACAGGCGAATTCACCCCTCCACTTT
TRBJ2-2 | TRBV20-1 | - | TRBD2 | CSAYRGGLTGELFF | TGCAGTGCCTACCGGGGGGGCCTCACCGGGGAGCTGTTTTTT
TRBJ2-7 | TRBV7-9 | - | TRBD2 | CASSSGLVRHEQYF | TGTGCCAGCAGCTCGGGACTAGTTCGGCACGAGCAGTACTTC
TRBJ2-1 | TRBV5-1 | - | - | CASSLEFGFDEQFF | TGCGCCAGCAGCTTGGAGTTCGGGTTCGATGAGCAGTTCTTC
TRBJ2-7 | TRBV6-1 | many | TRBD1 | CASRMTGGGWYEQYF | TGTGCCAGCAGAATGACAGGGGGCGGATGGTACGAGCAGTACTTC
TRBJ1-6 | TRBV27 | few | TRBD1 | CASSLNFRDREPNSPLHF | TGTGCCAGCAGTTTAAATTTTCGGGACAGGGAACCAAATTCACCCCTCCACTTT
TRBJ2-1 | TRBV7-9 | few | - | CASSPPISYNEQFF | TGTGCCAGCAGCCCCCCAATATCCTACAATGAGCAGTTCTTC
TRBJ2-3 | TRBV10-3 | - | - | CAISDLGFSTDTQYF | TGTGCCATCAGTGATCTGGGGTTTAGCACAGATACGCAGTATTTT
TRBJ2-7 | TRBV11-3 | once | TRBD1 | CASSQRGTGAHEQYF | TGTGCCAGCAGCCAAAGGGGGACAGGGGCTCACGAGCAGTACTTC
TRBJ2-1 | TRBV6-4 | few | - | CASSDSYVSSYNEQFF | TGTGCCAGCAGTGACTCGTATGTCAGCTCCTACAATGAGCAGTTCTTC
TRBJ2-2 | TRBV27 | many | TRBD1 | CASSLTGVGTGELFF | TGTGCCAGCAGTTTAACAGGGGTGGGCACCGGGGAGCTGTTTTTT
TRBJ2-7 | TRBV7-2 | few | TRBD2 | CASSFTGGRLYEQYF | TGTGCCAGCAGCTTTACCGGCGGGAGGTTATACGAGCAGTACTTC